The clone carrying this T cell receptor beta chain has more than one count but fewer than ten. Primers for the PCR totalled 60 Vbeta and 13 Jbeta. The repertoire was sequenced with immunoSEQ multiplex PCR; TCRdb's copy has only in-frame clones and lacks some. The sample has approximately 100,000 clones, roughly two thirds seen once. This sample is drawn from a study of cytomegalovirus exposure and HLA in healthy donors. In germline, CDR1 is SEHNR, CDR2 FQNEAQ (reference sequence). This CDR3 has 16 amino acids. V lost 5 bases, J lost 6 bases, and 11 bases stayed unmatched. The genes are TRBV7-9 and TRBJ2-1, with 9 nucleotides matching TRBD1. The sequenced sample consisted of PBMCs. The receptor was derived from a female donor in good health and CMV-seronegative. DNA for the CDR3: TGTGCCAGCAGCCCCGGGACAGGGAGTTCGATCAATGAGCAGTTCTTC. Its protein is CASSPGTGSSINEQFF. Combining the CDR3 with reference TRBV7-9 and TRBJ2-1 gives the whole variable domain DTGVSQNPRHKITKRGQNVTFRCDPISEHNRLYWYRQTLGQGPEFLTYFQNEAQLEKSRLLSDRFSAERPKGSFSTLEIQRTEQGDSAMYLCASSPGTGSSINEQFFGPGTRLTVL.